Listed below are T cell receptor beta chains from one sample, sequenced in a study of cytomegalovirus exposure and HLA in healthy donors. Method: immunoSEQ multiplex PCR; TCRdb's copy keeps in-frame clones and lacks some. This table has about 180,000 clones, about three quarters appearing once. Sequencing was performed on PBMCs. These receptors came from a woman in her sixties or seventies in good health and CMV-seropositive. CDR3s include the opening cysteine and the closing phenylalanine or tryptophan. The D gene is left open where the match is weak. Not every row has a clone size; where given, it reads once, few, many or a size class.

j_gene,abundance,v_gene,d_gene,CDR3aa,CDR3nt
TRBJ2-7,NA,TRBV5-4,TRBD2,CASGFGGGSYEQYF,TGTGCCAGCGGGTTTGGCGGGGGATCCTACGAGCAGTACTTC
TRBJ1-1,NA,TRBV7-6,NA,CASSLSNSEAFF,TGTGCCAGCAGCCTAAGTAACTCTGAAGCTTTCTTT
TRBJ2-1,NA,TRBV19,NA,CASTVGWTGSEQFF,TGTGCCAGTACTGTAGGGTGGACTGGTAGTGAGCAGTTCTTC
TRBJ1-2,NA,TRBV5-6,TRBD1,CASSYSTGGYGYTF,TGTGCCAGCAGCTACTCGACAGGGGGCTATGGCTACACCTTC
TRBJ2-7,once,TRBV5-1,NA,CASSSLYEQYF,TGCGCCAGCAGCTCACTTTACGAGCAGTACTTC
TRBJ2-2,NA,TRBV5-1,NA,CASEGGAATGELFF,TGCGCCAGCGAGGGGGGGGCCGCCACCGGGGAGCTGTTTTTT
TRBJ2-7,once,TRBV5-6,TRBD1,CASRRRGQGVSSYEQYF,TGTGCCAGCAGGCGTCGTGGGCAGGGGGTTTCCTCCTACGAGCAGTACTTC
TRBJ2-7,NA,TRBV9,NA,CASSVTGANYEQYF,TGTGCCAGCAGCGTAACAGGCGCCAACTACGAGCAGTACTTC
TRBJ2-6,NA,TRBV7-3,TRBD1,CASSLRTGAGANVLTF,TGTGCCAGCAGTCTAAGGACAGGGGCTGGGGCCAACGTCCTGACTTTC
TRBJ1-4,few,TRBV7-2,NA,CASSPIPGTTEKLFF,TGTGCCAGCAGCCCGATCCCCGGGACAACTGAAAAACTGTTTTTT
TRBJ2-2,NA,TRBV28,NA,CASRPSSTGELFF,TGTGCCAGCAGGCCTAGCAGCACCGGGGAGCTGTTTTTT
TRBJ1-2,once,TRBV7-2,NA,CASSLERGRYGYTF,TGTGCCAGCAGCTTAGAACGGGGTAGATATGGCTACACCTTC
TRBJ2-7,NA,TRBV30,NA,CAWSASGEQYF,TGTGCCTGGAGTGCGTCGGGGGAGCAGTACTTC
TRBJ1-4,NA,TRBV2,NA,CASRLDRDNEKLFF,TGTGCCAGCAGATTGGACAGAGATAATGAAAAACTGTTTTTT
TRBJ1-5,NA,TRBV28,NA,CASRGAGTPLDQPQHF,TGTGCCAGCAGGGGGGCCGGGACCCCTCTCGATCAGCCCCAGCATTTT
TRBJ2-1,NA,TRBV30,NA,CAWSEWSSYNEQFF,TGTGCCTGGAGTGAATGGAGCTCCTACAATGAGCAGTTCTTC
TRBJ1-1,NA,TRBV29-1,NA,CSVERDMLNTEAFF,TGCAGCGTTGAACGGGACATGTTGAACACTGAAGCTTTCTTT
TRBJ2-5,NA,TRBV28,NA,CASSSGSHGETQYF,TGTGCCAGCAGTTCCGGGTCTCATGGAGAGACCCAGTACTTC
TRBJ1-4,NA,TRBV6-5,TRBD1,CASRLDRGNEKLFF,TGTGCCAGCAGACTCGACAGGGGCAATGAAAAACTGTTTTTT
TRBJ2-2,NA,TRBV7-7,TRBD1,CASSRDRGHNTGELFF,TGTGCTAGCAGCCGGGACAGGGGTCATAACACCGGGGAGCTGTTTTTT
TRBJ2-2,NA,TRBV7-9,TRBD2,CASSLPSPLAGGPTGELFF,TGTGCCAGCAGCCTGCCTTCCCCTCTAGCGGGAGGGCCGACCGGGGAGCTGTTTTTT
TRBJ2-2,NA,TRBV9,NA,CASSPYPKAPRNTGELFF,TGTGCCAGCAGCCCGTACCCCAAGGCCCCTAGGAACACCGGGGAGCTGTTTTTT
TRBJ2-1,NA,TRBV5-6,TRBD2,CASSLLAGNEQFF,TGTGCCAGCAGCTTACTAGCGGGCAATGAGCAGTTCTTC
TRBJ1-2,NA,TRBV5-1,TRBD1,CASSPRTGGGYTF,TGCGCCAGCAGCCCTCGGACAGGGGGCGGCTACACCTTC
TRBJ1-2,NA,TRBV28,NA,CASSTALLEYYGYTF,TGTGCCAGCAGTACCGCACTATTGGAATATTATGGCTACACCTTC
TRBJ2-7,NA,TRBV5-4,NA,CASSLGSSGSYEQYF,TGTGCCAGCAGTCTGGGGTCCAGCGGCTCCTACGAGCAGTACTTC
TRBJ2-7,few,TRBV30,NA,CAWFRGYEQYF,TGTGCCTGGTTTAGGGGCTACGAGCAGTACTTC
TRBJ2-1,NA,TRBV11-2,NA,CASSTRAGGWAYNEQFF,TGTGCCAGCAGCACTAGGGCGGGCGGATGGGCCTACAATGAGCAGTTCTTC
TRBJ1-2,NA,TRBV7-2,NA,CASSLGRDGYTF,TGTGCCAGCAGCTTGGGGCGGGACGGCTACACCTTC
TRBJ2-1,NA,TRBV29-1,TRBD2,CSVTGLADNEQFF,TGCAGCGTCACTGGACTAGCGGATAATGAGCAGTTCTTC
TRBJ1-1,NA,TRBV29-1,NA,CSVRGLMNTEAFF,TGCAGCGTGAGGGGACTGATGAACACTGAAGCTTTCTTT
TRBJ2-1,NA,TRBV7-8,NA,CASREDSYNEQFF,TGTGCCAGCAGGGAGGACAGTTACAATGAGCAGTTCTTC
TRBJ2-5,NA,TRBV27,TRBD1,CASRTGQGLGETQYF,TGTGCCAGCAGGACGGGACAGGGCCTGGGGGAGACCCAGTACTTC
TRBJ2-1,NA,TRBV4-1,NA,CASSHAPPRVPEQFF,TGCGCCAGCAGCCACGCCCCCCCGCGGGTCCCTGAGCAGTTCTTC
TRBJ1-4,NA,TRBV4-2,TRBD1,CASSQGTGGEKLFF,TGTGCCAGCAGCCAAGGGACAGGGGGGGAAAAACTGTTTTTT
TRBJ1-2,NA,TRBV6-1,TRBD1,CASSDGTGGLRVYGYTF,TGTGCCAGCAGTGATGGGACAGGGGGCCTAAGAGTCTATGGCTACACCTTC
TRBJ2-3,NA,TRBV5-6,TRBD1,CASSLTGGSSDTQYF,TGTGCCAGCAGCTTGACAGGGGGCAGTTCAGATACGCAGTATTTT
TRBJ2-1,NA,TRBV5-1,TRBD2,CASRLAGDTRFEQFF,TGCGCCAGCAGGTTAGCGGGGGATACAAGGTTTGAGCAGTTCTTC
TRBJ1-2,NA,TRBV27,TRBD1,CASSLGQGNYGYTF,TGTGCCAGCAGTTTGGGACAGGGAAACTATGGCTACACCTTC
TRBJ1-1,NA,TRBV2,NA,CASSEIGRVAFF,TGTGCCAGCAGTGAAATCGGGAGGGTGGCTTTCTTT
TRBJ2-1,NA,TRBV4-2,TRBD2,CASSQDRGGGPHEQFF,TGTGCCAGCAGCCAAGATCGCGGGGGGGGACCCCATGAGCAGTTCTTC
TRBJ1-5,NA,TRBV7-2,TRBD1,CASSDRQGGQPQHF,TGTGCCAGCAGCGATCGACAGGGAGGTCAGCCCCAGCATTTT
TRBJ2-1,NA,TRBV7-3,TRBD1,CASSPGQGPNEQFF,TGTGCCAGCAGCCCAGGACAGGGCCCCAATGAGCAGTTCTTC
TRBJ2-3,NA,TRBV5-1,NA,CASRASTDTQYF,TGCGCCAGCAGGGCTAGCACAGATACGCAGTATTTT
TRBJ2-3,NA,TRBV5-8,NA,CASSYGTGNTDTQYF,TGTGCCAGCAGCTACGGGACTGGCAACACAGATACGCAGTATTTT
TRBJ2-7,NA,TRBV18,TRBD1,CASSPIPGTGIEQYF,TGTGCCAGCTCACCGATACCCGGGACAGGGATCGAGCAGTACTTC
TRBJ2-7,NA,TRBV6-5,TRBD2,CASSYRLADSYEQYF,TGTGCCAGCAGTTACCGACTAGCGGATTCCTACGAGCAGTACTTC
TRBJ1-5,NA,TRBV6-5,TRBD1,CASSSGTGIYQPQHF,TGTGCCAGCAGTTCCGGGACAGGGATTTATCAGCCCCAGCATTTT
TRBJ2-5,NA,TRBV5-5,NA,CASSLLTAIQETQYF,TGTGCCAGCAGCTTGTTGACAGCTATCCAAGAGACCCAGTACTTC